The table lists the clone carrying this T cell receptor (beta chain) with many counts. One entry per CDR3 protein results from TCRdb running MiXCR on the reads. The sample holds just under 300,000 distinct CDR3 sequences, about 9.2% seen once. This record comes from a study of T cell repertoires in cytomegalovirus infection. CDR3 length equals 14 residues. The ends were cut back, 4 bases at V and 4 bases at J, with 13 bases in the middle. Germline V CDR1 and CDR2: SGHTA, FQGNSA. This sequence was found in a human donor in good health (CMV status not recorded). Some clones in this sample may be carry-over from other donors' samples. This sequence joins TRBV7-2 and TRBJ2-5, with D possibly matching TRBD2 (6 bases). Specimen: PBMCs. The chain's CDR3 is CASSSLLGGETQYF. The DNA of the CDR3 is TGTGCCAGCAGCTCCCTGCTGGGGGGAGAGACCCAGTACTTC. The full variable domain, its missing parts supplied by reference TRBV7-2 and TRBJ2-5, is GAGVSQSPSNKVTEKGKDVELRCDPISGHTALYWYRQSLGQGLEFLIYFQGNSAPDKSGLPSDRFSAERTGGSVSTLTIQRTQQEDSAVYLCASSSLLGGETQYFGPGTRLLVL.